Presented here are 8 T cell receptor beta chains from one specimen sequenced in a study of molecular identifiers for immune sequencing clone quantification. TCRdb independently ran MiXCR on the PCR reads; one entry per CDR3 protein. The data hold about 640,000 distinct CDR3 sequences, with less than 20% observed a single time. The specimen sequenced was naive CD8+ T cells from blood, with Jurkat cell RNA spiked in. Regarding subset: FACS-sorted CD8+CD4-CCR7+CD45RA+ naive T cells. These receptors were obtained from a human donor in good health. Some libraries in this study had Jurkat cell RNA spiked in.

This clonotype came up a few times. This chain links TRBV6-2 or TRBV6-3 with TRBJ2-3; D gene uncertain. Trimming left V 6 bases short and J 2 bases short, with 9 bases between. In germline, CDR1 is MNHEY, CDR2 SVGEGT. The CDR3 loop spans 13 amino acids. The CDR3 here is CASSAHFTDTQYF. CDR3 sequence (DNA): TGTGCCAGCAGCGCACATTTCACAGATACGCAGTATTTT.

This clonotype has a count of ten or more. This rearrangement joins TRBV5-1 to TRBJ1-2; D gene uncertain. With 1 base removed from V and 1 base from J, the gap between germline ends came to 17 bases. CDR3 size: 17 residues. Germline-derived CDR1 and CDR2 are SGHRS and YFSETQ. The CDR3 reads CASSLLPREVGNYGYTF. DNA of the CDR3: TGCGCCAGCAGCTTGTTGCCGCGCGAGGTCGGTAACTATGGCTACACCTTC.

This clonotype was seen many times. The chain employs TRBV20-1 and TRBJ2-5; D unclear. CDR3 length equals 14 residues. In germline, CDR1 is DFQATT, CDR2 SNEGSKA (reference sequence). V shed 0 bases and J shed 4 bases, with 12 bases lying between them. CDR3 in DNA: TGCAGTGCTAGAGAGGGCGCCGTGGGAGAGACCCAGTACTTC. Encoded protein: CSAREGAVGETQYF.

This clonotype was seen a handful of times. Since a much larger clone is just one base distant, this may be a read error. This chain links TRBV28 with TRBJ2-7; D may be TRBD1 (6 bases). V was cut by 2 bases and J by 6 bases, with 26 bases left in between. Germline values: CDR1 MDHEN, CDR2 SYDVKM. The CDR3 is 18 amino acids. The CDR3 bases are TGTGCCAGCAGTTTAGAAAGGCCGGAGGCCAGGGGATTGCGCGAGCAGTACTTC. Its translation: CASSLERPEARGLREQYF.

Many counts were recorded for this clonotype. V usage is TRBV9 and J usage is TRBJ2-3, with 7 bases that match TRBD1. V dropped 0 bases and J dropped 2; count of bases not matched to a gene: 0. This CDR3 is 14 amino acids long. Germline CDR1 is SGDLS and CDR2 is YYNGEE. The CDR3 region has the DNA TGTGCCAGCAGCGTAGAGGGGGCCACAGATACGCAGTATTTT. Encoded protein: CASSVEGATDTQYF.

This clonotype has more than one count but fewer than ten. This chain connects TRBV2 to TRBJ1-5; possible D gene TRBD1, 5 bases. CDR1 is SNHLY and CDR2 is FYNNEI in the germline V gene. The V and J ends lost 2 bases and 2 bases respectively, with 10 bases between them. The length of the CDR3 is 15 residues. The DNA of the CDR3 is TGTGCCAGCAGTGAATGGGGCGGGGGCAATCAGCCCCAGCATTTT. Protein product: CASSEWGGGNQPQHF.

This clonotype was picked up many times. The CDR3 DNA is TGTGCCAGCAGTGATGAGGGGGATTTCAATCAGCCCCAGCATTTT. It codes for CASSDEGDFNQPQHF. The chain couples TRBV6-1 to TRBJ1-5; D is perhaps TRBD1 (6 bases). The V end lost 3 bases, the J end lost 3 bases, and 12 bases lay between the germline ends. From germline, CDR1 is MNHNS and CDR2 SASEGT. This CDR3 is 15 amino acids long.

This clonotype appeared many times. J is TRBJ2-4 and V is TRBV28, with a tentative D call TRBD2 (6 bases). Looked up from germline, CDR1 is MDHEN and CDR2 is SYDVKM. The CDR3 length is 15 residues. V gave up 10 bases and J gave up 0 bases, with 16 bases separating them. CDR3 sequence (DNA): TGTGCCACCCCGCGGGACCCCTTAGCCAAAAACATTCAGTACTTC. Protein sequence: CATPRDPLAKNIQYF.